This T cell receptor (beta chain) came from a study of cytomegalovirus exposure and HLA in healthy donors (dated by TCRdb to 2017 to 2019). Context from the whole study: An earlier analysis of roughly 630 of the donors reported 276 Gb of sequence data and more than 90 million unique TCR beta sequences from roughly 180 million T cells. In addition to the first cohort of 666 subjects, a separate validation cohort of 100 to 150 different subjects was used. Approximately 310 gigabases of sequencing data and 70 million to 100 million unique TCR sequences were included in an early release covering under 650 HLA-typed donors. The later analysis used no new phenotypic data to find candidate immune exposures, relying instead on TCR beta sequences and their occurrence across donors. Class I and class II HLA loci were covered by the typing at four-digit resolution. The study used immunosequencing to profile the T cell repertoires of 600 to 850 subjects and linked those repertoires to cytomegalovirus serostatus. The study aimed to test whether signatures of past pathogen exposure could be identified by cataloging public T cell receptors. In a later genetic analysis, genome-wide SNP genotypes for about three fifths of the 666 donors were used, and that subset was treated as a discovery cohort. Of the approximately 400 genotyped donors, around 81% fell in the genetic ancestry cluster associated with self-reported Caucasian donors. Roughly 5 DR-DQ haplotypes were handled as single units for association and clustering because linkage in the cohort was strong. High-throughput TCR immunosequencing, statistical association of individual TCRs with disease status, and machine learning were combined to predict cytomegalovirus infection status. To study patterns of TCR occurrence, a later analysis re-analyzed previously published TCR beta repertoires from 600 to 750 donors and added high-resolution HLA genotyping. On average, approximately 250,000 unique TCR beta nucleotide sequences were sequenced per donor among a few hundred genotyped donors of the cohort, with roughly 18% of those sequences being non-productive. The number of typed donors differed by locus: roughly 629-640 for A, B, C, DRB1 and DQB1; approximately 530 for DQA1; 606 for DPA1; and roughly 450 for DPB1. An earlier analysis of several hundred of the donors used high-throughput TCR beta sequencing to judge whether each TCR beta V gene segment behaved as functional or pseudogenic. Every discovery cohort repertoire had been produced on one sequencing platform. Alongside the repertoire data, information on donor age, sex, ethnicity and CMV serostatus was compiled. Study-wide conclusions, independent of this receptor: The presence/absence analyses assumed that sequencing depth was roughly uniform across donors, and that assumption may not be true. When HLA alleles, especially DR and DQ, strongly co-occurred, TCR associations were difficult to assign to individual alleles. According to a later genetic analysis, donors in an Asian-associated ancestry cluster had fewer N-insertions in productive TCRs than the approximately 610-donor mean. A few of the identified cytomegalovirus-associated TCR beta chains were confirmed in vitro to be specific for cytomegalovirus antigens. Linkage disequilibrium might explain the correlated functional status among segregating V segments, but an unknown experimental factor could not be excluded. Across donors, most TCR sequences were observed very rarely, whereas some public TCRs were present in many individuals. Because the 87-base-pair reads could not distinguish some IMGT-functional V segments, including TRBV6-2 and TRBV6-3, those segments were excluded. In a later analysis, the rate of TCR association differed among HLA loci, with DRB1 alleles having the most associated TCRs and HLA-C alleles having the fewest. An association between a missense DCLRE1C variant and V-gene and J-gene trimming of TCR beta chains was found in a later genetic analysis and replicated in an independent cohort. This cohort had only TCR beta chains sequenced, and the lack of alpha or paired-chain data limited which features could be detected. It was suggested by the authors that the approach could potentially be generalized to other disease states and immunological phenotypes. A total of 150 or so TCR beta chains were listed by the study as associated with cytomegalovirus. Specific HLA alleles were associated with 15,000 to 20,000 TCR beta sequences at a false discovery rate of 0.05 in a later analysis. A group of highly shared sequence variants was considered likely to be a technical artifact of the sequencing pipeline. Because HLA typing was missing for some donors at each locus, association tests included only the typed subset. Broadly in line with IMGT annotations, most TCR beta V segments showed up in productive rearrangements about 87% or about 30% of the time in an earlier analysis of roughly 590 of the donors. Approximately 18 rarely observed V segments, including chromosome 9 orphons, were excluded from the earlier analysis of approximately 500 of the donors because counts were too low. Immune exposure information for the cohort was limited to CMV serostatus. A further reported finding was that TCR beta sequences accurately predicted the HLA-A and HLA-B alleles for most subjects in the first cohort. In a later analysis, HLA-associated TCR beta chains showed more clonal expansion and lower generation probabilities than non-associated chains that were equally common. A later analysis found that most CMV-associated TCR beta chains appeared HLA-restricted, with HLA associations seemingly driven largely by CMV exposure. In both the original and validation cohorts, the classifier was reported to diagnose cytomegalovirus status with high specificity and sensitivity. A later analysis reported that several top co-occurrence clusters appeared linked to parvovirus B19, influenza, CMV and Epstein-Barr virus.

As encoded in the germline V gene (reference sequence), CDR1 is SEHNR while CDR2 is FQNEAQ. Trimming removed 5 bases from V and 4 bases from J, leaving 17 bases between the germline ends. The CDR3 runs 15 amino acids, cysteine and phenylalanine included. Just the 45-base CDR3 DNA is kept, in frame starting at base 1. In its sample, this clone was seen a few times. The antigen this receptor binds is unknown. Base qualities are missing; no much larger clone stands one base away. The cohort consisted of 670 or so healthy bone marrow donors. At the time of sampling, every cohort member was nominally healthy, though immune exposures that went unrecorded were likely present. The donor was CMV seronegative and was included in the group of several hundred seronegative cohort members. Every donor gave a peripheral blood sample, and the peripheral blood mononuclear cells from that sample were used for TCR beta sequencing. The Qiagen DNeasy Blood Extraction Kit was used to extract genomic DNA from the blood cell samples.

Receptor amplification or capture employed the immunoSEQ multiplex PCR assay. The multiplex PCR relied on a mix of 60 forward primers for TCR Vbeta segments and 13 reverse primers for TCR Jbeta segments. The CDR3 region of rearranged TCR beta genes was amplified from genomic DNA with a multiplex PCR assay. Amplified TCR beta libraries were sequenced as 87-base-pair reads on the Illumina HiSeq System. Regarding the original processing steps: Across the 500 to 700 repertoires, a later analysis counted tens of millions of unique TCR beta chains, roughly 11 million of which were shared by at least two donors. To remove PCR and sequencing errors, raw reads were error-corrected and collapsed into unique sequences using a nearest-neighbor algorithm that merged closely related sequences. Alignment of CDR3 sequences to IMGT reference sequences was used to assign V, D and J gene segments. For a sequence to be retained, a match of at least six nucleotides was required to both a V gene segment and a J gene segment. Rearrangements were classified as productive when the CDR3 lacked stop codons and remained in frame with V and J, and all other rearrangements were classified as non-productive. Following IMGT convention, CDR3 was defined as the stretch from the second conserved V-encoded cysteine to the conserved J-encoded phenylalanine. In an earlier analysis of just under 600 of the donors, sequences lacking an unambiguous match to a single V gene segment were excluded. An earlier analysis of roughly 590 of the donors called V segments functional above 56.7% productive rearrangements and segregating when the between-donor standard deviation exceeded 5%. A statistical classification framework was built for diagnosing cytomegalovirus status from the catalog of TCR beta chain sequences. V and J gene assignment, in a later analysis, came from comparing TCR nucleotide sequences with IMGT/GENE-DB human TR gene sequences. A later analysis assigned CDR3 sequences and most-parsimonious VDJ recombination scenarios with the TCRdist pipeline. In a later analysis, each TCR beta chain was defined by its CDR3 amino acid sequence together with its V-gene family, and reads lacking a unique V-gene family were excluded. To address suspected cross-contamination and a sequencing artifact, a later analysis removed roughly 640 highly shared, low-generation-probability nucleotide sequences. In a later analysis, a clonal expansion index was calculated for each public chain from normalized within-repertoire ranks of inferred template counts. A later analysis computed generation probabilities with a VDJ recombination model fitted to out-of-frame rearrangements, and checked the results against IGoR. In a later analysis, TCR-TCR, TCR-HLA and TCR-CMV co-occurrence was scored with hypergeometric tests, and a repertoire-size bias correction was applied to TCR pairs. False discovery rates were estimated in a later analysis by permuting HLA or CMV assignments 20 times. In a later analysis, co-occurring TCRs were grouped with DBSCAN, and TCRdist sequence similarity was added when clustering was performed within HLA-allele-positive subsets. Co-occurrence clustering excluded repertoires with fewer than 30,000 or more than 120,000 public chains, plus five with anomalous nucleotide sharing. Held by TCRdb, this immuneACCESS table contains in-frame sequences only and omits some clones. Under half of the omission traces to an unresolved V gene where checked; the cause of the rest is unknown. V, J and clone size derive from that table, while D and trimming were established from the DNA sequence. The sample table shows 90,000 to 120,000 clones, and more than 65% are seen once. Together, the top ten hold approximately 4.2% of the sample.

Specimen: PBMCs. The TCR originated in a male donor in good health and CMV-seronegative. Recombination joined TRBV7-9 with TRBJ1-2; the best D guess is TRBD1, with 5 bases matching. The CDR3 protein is CASSPKGRGLYGYTF. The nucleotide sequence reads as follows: TGTGCCAGCAGCCCTAAGGGGCGGGGCCTCTATGGCTACACCTTC.